This T cell receptor (beta chain) was recorded in a study of tumor and adjacent non-tumor tissue in lung cancer. Study-level background: There were around 11 adenocarcinoma, a couple of squamous cell carcinoma and 1 small cell lung cancer cases.

This sample's RNA came from whole unsorted tissue. Study findings and constraints: Tumor tissue had significantly higher TCR diversity than normal lung. Tumor repertoires had a smaller top 100 clone share than normal lung.

TCRbeta libraries were built with three rounds of nested PCR, modified from ARM-PCR. TCRdb fed the multiplex PCR reads into MiXCR, producing one record per CDR3 protein. This sample has 65,000 to 95,000 distinct CDR3 sequences, with around 75% found just once. There are 12 residues in the CDR3. The germline gives CDR1 MNHNS, CDR2 SASEGT. On this clonotype: No antigen is known for it. An end of the junction does not agree with germline; a read error may underlie this.

Specimen: lung tumor tissue. The receptor's source is a woman aged 45-60 years with non-small cell lung cancer. The chain combines TRBV6-1 with TRBJ2-7; D remains unclear. The CDR3 nucleotides are TGTGTCAGCAGCTACGTTGTCTACGAGCAGTACTTC. Its protein is CVSSYVVYEQYF.